The present T cell receptor beta chain was sequenced within a study of cytomegalovirus exposure and HLA in healthy donors. Vbeta (60) and Jbeta (13) primers were used in the PCR. Assay used: immunoSEQ multiplex PCR; TCRdb lists only in-frame clones, some missing. The sample includes over 150,000 clones, more than 60% seen only once; the top ten take 3% to 4.5%. General study results and limits: Reports credit the classifier with highly specific, highly sensitive diagnosis of cytomegalovirus status. Some TCR beta chains (about 180 of them) were listed as cytomegalovirus-associated.

Deletions cut 1 base from V and 7 bases from J, with 20 bases between. Germline V CDR1 and CDR2: SGHTA, FQGNSA. The CDR3 extends over 16 amino acids. In the case of this clone: As yet, its antigen is unknown.

The clonotype comes from a woman in her sixties in good health and CMV-seropositive. Sequencing used PBMCs. The chain combines TRBV7-2 with TRBJ2-7, with no clear D. The CDR3 DNA reads as TGTGCCAGCAGCTTAGGCCTGAGCAGGCTCCCATTGGAGCAGTACTTC. It specifies CASSLGLSRLPLEQYF. The variable domain in full, completed from reference TRBV7-2 and TRBJ2-7, reads GAGVSQSPSNKVTEKGKDVELRCDPISGHTALYWYRQSLGQGLEFLIYFQGNSAPDKSGLPSDRFSAERTGGSVSTLTIQRTQQEDSAVYLCASSLGLSRLPLEQYFGPGTRLTVT.